The 14 T cell receptor beta chains below all came from one sample that was sequenced in a study of cytomegalovirus exposure and HLA in healthy donors. The PCR contained 60 Vbeta and 13 Jbeta primers. The method was immunoSEQ multiplex PCR; TCRdb's version includes in-frame clones alone and lacks a portion of them. The sample's table shows roughly 220,000 clones. Input material: PBMCs. The receptors stem from a girl aged 2 to 9 in good health and CMV-seropositive.

The chain employs TRBV10-2 and TRBJ2-7; D is ambiguous. CDR1 and CDR2 from the germline V gene are WSHSY and SAAADI. V was cut by 2 bases and J by 3 bases, with 2 bases left in between. This CDR3 is built from 11 residues. The CDR3 sequence is CASSERYEQYF. The CDR3 bases are TGCGCCAGCAGTGAGCGCTACGAGCAGTACTTC.

V gene TRBV19 combines with J gene TRBJ2-1, with D maybe TRBD2 (6 bases). This CDR3 spans 12 amino acids. CDR1 LNHDA and CDR2 SQIVND come from the germline V gene (reference sequence). The germline V and J ends were trimmed by 3 bases and 6 bases, with 6 bases remaining between them. This CDR3 reads CASSIGSNEQFF. Written as DNA, the CDR3 is TGTGCCAGTAGTATCGGGAGCAATGAGCAGTTCTTC.

V is TRBV25-1 and J is TRBJ2-7, with D unresolved. Germline V lookup: CDR1 MGHDK, CDR2 SYGVNS. The CDR3 sequence is 16 residues long. Trimming took off 3 bases at V and 0 bases at J, with 15 bases between the two ends. CDR3 sequence (DNA): TGTGCCAGCAGTGACCACAACAGAGCCGGCTCCTACGAGCAGTACTTC. Translating gives CASSDHNRAGSYEQYF.

The V call is TRBV7-8, the J call TRBJ1-3; weak D call: TRBD1 (6 bases). Trimming stripped 1 base from V and 8 bases from J, with 12 bases between. Per germline, CDR1 SGHVS and CDR2 FQNEAQ. This CDR3 spans 14 amino acids. The CDR3 is CASSLDRAHDTIYF. DNA for the CDR3: TGTGCCAGCAGCTTAGACAGGGCTCACGACACCATATATTTT.

This sequence joins TRBV15 and TRBJ1-1; D is undetermined. CDR1 and CDR2 from the germline V gene are LNHNV and YYDKDF (reference sequence). This CDR3 has 12 amino acids. The V and J ends lost 8 bases and 1 base respectively, with 8 bases between them. This CDR3 reads CATSTENTEAFF. As DNA, the CDR3 is TGTGCCACCTCCACAGAGAACACTGAAGCTTTCTTT.

CDR3 protein: CASSPPRDTQYF. CDR3 nucleotide sequence: TGTGCCAGCAGTCCCCCTCGTGATACGCAGTATTTT. This rearrangement joins TRBV28 to TRBJ2-3, with D unresolved. Germline CDR1 and CDR2: MDHEN and SYDVKM. CDR3 length: 12 amino acids. Trimming took 5 bases from V and 6 from J, leaving 9 bases between them.

This chain joins TRBV5-4 and TRBJ1-3; D gene unclear. CDR1 is SGHNT and CDR2 is YYREEE in the germline V gene (reference sequence). The CDR3 length is 14 residues. With 2 bases removed from V and 1 base from J, the gap between germline ends came to 7 bases. The CDR3 coding sequence is TGTGCCAGCAGCTTCGACATTTCTGGAAACACCATATATTTT. Its translation: CASSFDISGNTIYF.

The V gene is TRBV13, the J gene TRBJ2-3, with 16 bases fitting TRBD2. V gave up 5 bases and J gave up 6 bases; unmatched junction bases: 11. Germline V CDR1 and CDR2: PRHDT, FYEKMQ (reference sequence). The CDR3 has 18 amino acids. CDR3 region: CASSMGLAGGPKLDTQYF. Written as DNA, the CDR3 is TGTGCCAGCAGCATGGGACTAGCGGGAGGGCCTAAGTTGGATACGCAGTATTTT.

The chain is built from TRBV4-1 and TRBJ2-7; tentative D call: TRBD2 (5 bases). Trimming took 1 base from V and 0 from J, leaving 13 bases between them. CDR1 and CDR2 (germline): MGHRA, YSYEKL. This CDR3 region has 16 residues. The CDR3 region has the DNA TGCGCCAGCAGCCAAGCAATTGCCGGGAACTCCTACGAGCAGTACTTC. Translation gives CASSQAIAGNSYEQYF.

J is TRBJ1-1 and V is TRBV29-1; maybe TRBD1 (6 bases). V gave up 6 bases and J gave up 1 base, with 12 bases separating them. The CDR3 contains 13 residues. Germline CDR1 and CDR2: SQVTM and ANQGSEA. The CDR3 DNA sequence: TGCAGCGTCTGCCGGGACAAGAACACTGAAGCTTTCTTT. This gives the protein CSVCRDKNTEAFF.

The rearrangement uses TRBV7-8 and TRBJ1-5; D is unclear. Germline V gene sequence: CDR1 SGHVS, CDR2 FQNEAQ. The V and J ends lost 1 base and 7 bases respectively, with 11 bases between them. The CDR3 is 14 amino acids. CDR3 residues: CASSLGQVGQPQHF. Written as DNA, the CDR3 is TGTGCCAGCAGCTTAGGGCAGGTAGGCCAGCCCCAGCATTTT.

This chain connects TRBV5-1 to TRBJ2-3; 7 nucleotides align to TRBD2. The CDR3 is 14 amino acids. Per the germline V gene, CDR1 is SGHRS and CDR2 is YFSETQ. V lost 2 bases and J lost 4; bases outside the gene matches: 4. CDR3 residues: CASSLAGISDTQYF. Written as DNA, the CDR3 is TGCGCCAGCAGCTTAGCGGGAATCTCAGATACGCAGTATTTT.

V is TRBV28 and J is TRBJ2-1; tentative D call: TRBD1 (5 bases). Trimming pared 6 bases from V and 0 bases from J, leaving 15 bases between. Germline V gene sequence: CDR1 MDHEN, CDR2 SYDVKM. The length of the CDR3 is 16 residues. The CDR3 spells CASRGPGPSSYNEQFF. Written as DNA, the CDR3 is TGTGCCAGCAGAGGCCCAGGGCCGAGCTCCTACAATGAGCAGTTCTTC.

The chain employs TRBV9 and TRBJ1-4; a possible D gene is TRBD1 (6 bases). The CDR3 sequence is 17 residues long. The V and J ends lost 0 bases and 1 base respectively, with 13 bases between them. Germline CDR1 is SGDLS and CDR2 is YYNGEE. CDR3 sequence: CASSVDGQFLTNEKLFF. CDR3 bases: TGTGCCAGCAGCGTAGATGGACAGTTCTTAACTAATGAAAAACTGTTTTTT.